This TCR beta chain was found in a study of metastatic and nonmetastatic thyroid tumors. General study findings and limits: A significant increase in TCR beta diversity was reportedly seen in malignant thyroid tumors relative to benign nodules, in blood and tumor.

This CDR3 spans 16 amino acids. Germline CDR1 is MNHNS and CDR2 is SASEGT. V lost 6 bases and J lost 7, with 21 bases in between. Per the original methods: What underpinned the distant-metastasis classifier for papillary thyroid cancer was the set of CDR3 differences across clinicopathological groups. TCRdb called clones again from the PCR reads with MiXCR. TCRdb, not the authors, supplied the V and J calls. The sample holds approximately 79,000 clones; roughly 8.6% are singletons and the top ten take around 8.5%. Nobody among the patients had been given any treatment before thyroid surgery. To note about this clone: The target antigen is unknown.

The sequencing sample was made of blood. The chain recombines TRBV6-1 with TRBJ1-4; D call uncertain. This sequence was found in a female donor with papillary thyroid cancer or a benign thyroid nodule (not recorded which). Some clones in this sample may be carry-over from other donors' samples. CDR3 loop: CASRDLSGRVGEKLFF. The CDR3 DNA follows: TGTGCCAGCAGAGACCTGTCGGGAAGGGTCGGTGAAAAACTGTTTTTT.